The clone carrying this T cell receptor (beta chain) was seen ten or more times. The CDR3 has 18 amino acids. Germline V gives CDR1 MNHEY, CDR2 SVGEGT. V lost 6 bases, J lost 4 bases, and 15 bases stayed unmatched. Using its own MiXCR run on the reads, TCRdb lists one record per CDR3 protein. There are just under 300,000 distinct CDR3 sequences in the sample; roughly 9.3% occur only once, and less than 3% lies in the top ten. This sample stems from a study of T cell repertoires in cytomegalovirus infection. Sequencing was carried out using PBMCs. The chain links TRBV6-2 or TRBV6-3 to TRBJ2-1, with TRBD2 matching 10 bases. The sequence came from a human donor in good health (CMV status not recorded). Some clones in this sample may be carry-over from other donors' samples. The CDR3 loop is CASSRLAGAPSPYNEQFF. Here the CDR3 DNA reads TGTGCCAGCAGCCGCCTAGCGGGGGCCCCCTCCCCATACAATGAGCAGTTCTTC.